This T cell receptor beta chain was found in a study of cytomegalovirus exposure and HLA in healthy donors. A few counts support this clone. This PCR relied on a set of 60 Vbeta primers and 13 Jbeta primers. This table comes from immunoSEQ multiplex PCR, and its TCRdb copy is limited to in-frame clones, with some not included. Of approximately 150,000 clones in the sample, around 68% were seen once. The CDR3 length is 15 residues. The V gene lost 5 bases and the J gene lost 2 bases, with 13 bases spanning the gap. Germline values: CDR1 MNHNY, CDR2 SVGAGI (reference sequence). Sequenced input: PBMCs. The receptor was derived from a man between 50 and 59 years old in good health and CMV-seronegative. The chain combines TRBV6-6 with TRBJ1-5; TRBD1 is a possible D gene (5 bases). This chain's CDR3 is CASSQGDPGNQPQHF. Written as DNA, the CDR3 is TGTGCCAGCAGTCAGGGCGACCCAGGCAATCAGCCCCAGCATTTT.